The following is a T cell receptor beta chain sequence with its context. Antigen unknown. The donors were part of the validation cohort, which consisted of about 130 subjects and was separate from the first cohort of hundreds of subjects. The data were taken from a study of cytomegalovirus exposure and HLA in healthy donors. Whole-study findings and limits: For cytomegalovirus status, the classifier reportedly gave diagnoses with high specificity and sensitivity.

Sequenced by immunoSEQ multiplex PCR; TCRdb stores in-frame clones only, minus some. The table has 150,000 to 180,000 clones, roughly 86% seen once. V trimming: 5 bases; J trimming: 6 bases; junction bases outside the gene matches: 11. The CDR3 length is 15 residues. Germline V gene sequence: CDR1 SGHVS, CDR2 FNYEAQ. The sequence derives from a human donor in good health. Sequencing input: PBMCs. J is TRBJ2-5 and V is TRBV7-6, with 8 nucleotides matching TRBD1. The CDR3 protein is CASSLDPGGFKTQYF. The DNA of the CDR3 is TGTGCCAGCAGCCTAGACCCAGGGGGCTTTAAGACCCAGTACTTC.